The next 14 T cell receptor beta chains were all read from a single sample in a study of blood T cell repertoires in COVID-19. TCRdb's copy holds only in-frame clones and misses some; the assay was immunoSEQ multiplex PCR. The data show over 100,000 clones, roughly 80% seen once. The sample was peripheral blood. The receptor set was obtained from a human donor in a cohort sampled during active COVID-19.

The CDR3 sequence is CASSLWARATEAFF. For the CDR3, the DNA is TGTGCCAGCAGTTTATGGGCCAGGGCCACTGAAGCTTTCTTT. The J gene is TRBJ1-1, the V gene TRBV28; perhaps TRBD1 as D (5 bases). Looked up from germline, CDR1 is MDHEN and CDR2 is SYDVKM. V was trimmed by 0 bases and J by 4 bases, leaving 9 bases between them. The CDR3 totals 14 residues.

The chain employs TRBV6-5 and TRBJ1-6; D is perhaps TRBD1 (5 bases). With 6 bases removed from V and 9 bases from J, the gap between germline ends came to 18 bases. This CDR3 has 15 residues. Germline V gives CDR1 MNHEY, CDR2 SVGAGI. In DNA, the CDR3 is TGTGCCAGCAGCCGGAATCGGGGGTCTGCTTCACCCCTCCACTTT. Translation gives CASSRNRGSASPLHF.

There are a few counts of this clone. The chain uses TRBV7-9 and TRBJ1-4; D unresolved. V was cut by 8 bases and J by 11 bases, with 15 bases left in between. The length of the CDR3 is 12 residues. Germline CDR1 reads SEHNR; CDR2 reads FQNEAQ (reference sequence). The CDR3 DNA reads as TGTGCCAGCGCCGAGACGGGGTGGAAACTGTTTTTT. Protein product: CASAETGWKLFF.

The V call is TRBV29-1, the J call TRBJ2-1; 13 nucleotides align to TRBD2. Losses at the gene ends were 7 bases for V and 2 bases for J; bases not matched to a gene: 5. The CDR3 has 15 amino acids. CDR1 is SQVTM and CDR2 is ANQGSEA in the germline V gene. The CDR3 DNA sequence: TGCAGCGGGACTAGCGGGAGTGGCGCCTACAATGAGCAGTTCTTC. It specifies CSGTSGSGAYNEQFF.

The chain couples TRBV7-2 to TRBJ1-1; D is ambiguous. This CDR3 contains 14 residues. The V gene lost 1 base and the J gene lost 3 bases, with 9 bases spanning the gap. The germline gives CDR1 SGHTA, CDR2 FQGNSA. For the CDR3, the DNA is TGTGCCAGCAGCTTAGGAGGTTGGGACACTGAAGCTTTCTTT. Translation gives CASSLGGWDTEAFF.

This clone showed up just once. This chain connects TRBV9 to TRBJ1-1; D is perhaps TRBD1 (5 bases). This CDR3 is built from 14 residues. The V gene lost 5 bases and the J gene lost 1 base, with 12 bases spanning the gap. Germline V lookup: CDR1 SGDLS, CDR2 YYNGEE. The CDR3 coding sequence is TGTGCCAGCAGGGTGGGAGGGGCGAACACTGAAGCTTTCTTT. This encodes CASRVGGANTEAFF.

This clone was detected once. This sequence joins TRBV6-5 and TRBJ1-1; 8 bases map to TRBD1. The ends lost 6 bases at V and 0 bases at J; junction bases unmatched: 6. This CDR3 region has 15 residues. Germline V gene data show CDR1 as MNHEY and CDR2 as SVGAGI. The CDR3, as DNA: TGTGCCAGCAGCCTTACAGGGGGGATGAACACTGAAGCTTTCTTT. This translates into CASSLTGGMNTEAFF.

The gene calls are TRBV28 and TRBJ2-7; 7 bases are shared with TRBD2. The length of the CDR3 is 16 residues. Per the germline V gene, CDR1 is MDHEN and CDR2 is SYDVKM. Trimming took 5 bases from V and 4 from J; bases not matched to a gene: 14. CDR3 DNA sequence: TGTGCCAGCAGTGAATCGCGGGGGAGGGCGAGGTACGAGCAGTACTTC. Encoded protein: CASSESRGRARYEQYF.

This clone was recorded a few times. This chain joins TRBV2 and TRBJ2-7; D might be TRBD2 (6 bases). V was cut by 2 bases and J by 3 bases, with 14 bases left in between. The germline V gene has CDR1 SNHLY and CDR2 FYNNEI. The CDR3 runs to 15 residues. The CDR3 loop is CASSETGEIDYEQYF. DNA of the CDR3: TGTGCCAGCAGTGAAACGGGGGAGATAGACTACGAGCAGTACTTC. Together with reference TRBV2 and TRBJ2-7, the CDR3 gives the full variable domain: EPEVTQTPSHQVTQMGQEVILRCVPISNHLYFYWYRQILGQKVEFLVSFYNNEISEKSEIFDDQFSVERPDGSNFTLKIRSTKLEDSAMYFCASSETGEIDYEQYFGPGTRLTVT.

This clone was seen only once. The V and J genes are TRBV7-2 and TRBJ2-2; TRBD1 matches at 12 bases. The trim removed 3 bases at V and 7 bases at J, leaving 6 bases unmatched. Per the germline V gene, CDR1 is SGHTA and CDR2 is FQGNSA. This CDR3 is built from 16 residues. CDR3 sequence reads: CASSFGTGGRNGELFF. As DNA, the CDR3 is TGTGCCAGCAGCTTCGGGACAGGGGGCCGGAACGGGGAGCTGTTTTTT.

The chain carries TRBV5-6 and TRBJ1-2, with 8 bases matching TRBD1. Trimming at V came to 4 bases and at J to 7 bases, leaving 15 bases not matched to a gene. The length of the CDR3 is 16 residues. Germline V gene data show CDR1 as SGHDT and CDR2 as YYEEEE. This CDR3 is CASSRGPGQAPSGYTF. The CDR3 DNA reads TGTGCCAGCAGCCGAGGACCGGGACAGGCCCCAAGTGGCTACACCTTC. The whole variable domain, remainder taken from reference TRBV5-6 and TRBJ1-2, is DAGVTQSPTHLIKTRGQQVTLRCSPKSGHDTVSWYQQALGQGPQFIFQYYEEEERQRGNFPDRFSGHQFPNYSSELNVNALLLGDSALYLCASSRGPGQAPSGYTFGSGTRLTVV.

This rearrangement joins TRBV5-1 to TRBJ2-2; D unresolved. The CDR3 loop spans 15 amino acids. Germline V lookup: CDR1 SGHRS, CDR2 YFSETQ. V lost 6 bases to trimming and J lost 0 bases, with 12 bases between them. CDR3 bases: TGCGCCAGCACGCAAAGCGTGACGAACACCGGGGAGCTGTTTTTT. Residues: CASTQSVTNTGELFF.

This clone was counted a single time. This chain links TRBV13 with TRBJ1-5; D unresolved. This CDR3 region has 12 residues. Germline CDR1 and CDR2: PRHDT and FYEKMQ (reference sequence). V lost 1 base, J lost 9 bases, and 7 bases lay in between. CDR3 in amino acids: CASSLVGGPQHF. The CDR3 DNA is TGTGCCAGCAGCTTAGTAGGAGGGCCCCAGCATTTT.

There are a few counts of this clone. The chain links TRBV25-1 to TRBJ2-7; the D gene is possibly TRBD1 (5 bases). V was shortened by 2 bases and J by 7 bases, with 12 bases between the two germline ends. Germline CDR1 reads MGHDK; CDR2 reads SYGVNS. This CDR3 has 13 amino acids. The CDR3: CASSEGPREEQYF. In DNA, the CDR3 is TGTGCCAGCAGTGAAGGCCCCAGGGAAGAGCAGTACTTC.